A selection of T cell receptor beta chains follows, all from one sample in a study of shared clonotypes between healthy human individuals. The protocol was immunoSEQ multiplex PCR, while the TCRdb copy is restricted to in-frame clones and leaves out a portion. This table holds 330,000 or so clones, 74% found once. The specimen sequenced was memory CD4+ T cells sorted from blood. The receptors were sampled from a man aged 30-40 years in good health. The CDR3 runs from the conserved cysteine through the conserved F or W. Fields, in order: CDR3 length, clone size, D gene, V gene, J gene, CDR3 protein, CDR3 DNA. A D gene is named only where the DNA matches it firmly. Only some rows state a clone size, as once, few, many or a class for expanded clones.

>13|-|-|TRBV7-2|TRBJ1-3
CASSFRGGNTIYF
TGTGCCAGCAGCTTCAGGGGTGGAAACACCATATATTTT
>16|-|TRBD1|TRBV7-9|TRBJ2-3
CASSTGGTGGPDTQYF
TGTGCCAGCAGCACAGGAGGGACAGGGGGTCCAGATACGCAGTATTTT
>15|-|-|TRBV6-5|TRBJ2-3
CASSYSLAAEDTQYF
TGTGCCAGCAGTTACTCTCTCGCCGCCGAAGATACGCAGTATTTT
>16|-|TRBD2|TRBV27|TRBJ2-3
CASKPSGGPSTDTQYF
TGTGCCAGCAAACCTAGCGGGGGCCCTAGCACAGATACGCAGTATTTT
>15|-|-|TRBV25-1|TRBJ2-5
CASSDLYRGQETQYF
TGTGCCAGCAGTGACCTTTATAGGGGTCAAGAGACCCAGTACTTC
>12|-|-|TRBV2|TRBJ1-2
CASKGRNYGYTF
TGTGCCAGCAAGGGACGGAACTATGGCTACACCTTC
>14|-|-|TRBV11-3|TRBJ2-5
CASSLVRPQETQYF
TGTGCCAGCAGCTTAGTGCGGCCACAAGAGACCCAGTACTTC
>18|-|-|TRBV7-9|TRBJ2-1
CASSRFRGAGVSYNEQFF
TGTGCCAGCAGCCGGTTCCGAGGGGCCGGGGTCTCCTACAATGAGCAGTTCTTC
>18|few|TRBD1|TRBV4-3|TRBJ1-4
CASSQAPRDRAENEKLFF
TGCGCCAGCAGCCAAGCCCCAAGAGACAGGGCAGAGAATGAAAAACTGTTTTTT
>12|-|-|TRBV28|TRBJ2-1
CASSELDNEQFF
TGTGCCAGCAGCGAGCTAGACAATGAGCAGTTCTTC
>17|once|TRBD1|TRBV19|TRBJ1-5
CASSWGWTGGGNQPQHF
TGTGCCAGTAGTTGGGGATGGACAGGGGGAGGCAATCAGCCCCAGCATTTT
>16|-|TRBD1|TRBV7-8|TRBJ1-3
CASSLGGRGPGNTIYF
TGTGCCAGCAGCTTAGGAGGGAGGGGGCCTGGAAACACCATATATTTT
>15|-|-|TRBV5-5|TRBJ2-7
CASSLNSGSFYEQYF
TGTGCCAGCAGCTTGAATTCAGGCTCGTTCTACGAGCAGTACTTC
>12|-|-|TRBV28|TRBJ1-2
CASSLGNYGYTF
TGTGCCAGCAGTTTAGGGAACTATGGCTACACCTTC
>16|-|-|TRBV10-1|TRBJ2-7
CASSAHRARSSYEQYF
TGCGCCAGCAGTGCCCACCGGGCCAGGAGCTCCTACGAGCAGTACTTC
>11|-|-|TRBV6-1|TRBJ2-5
CASRIDQFKYF
TGTGCCAGCAGAATAGACCAGTTCAAGTACTTC
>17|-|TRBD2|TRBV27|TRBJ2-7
CASSITLSGSAYYEQYF
TGTGCCAGCAGCATCACCCTCAGCGGGAGCGCGTACTACGAGCAGTACTTC
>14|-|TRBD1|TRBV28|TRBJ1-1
CASSIPRGLTEAFF
TGTGCCAGCAGTATCCCGAGGGGGCTTACTGAAGCTTTCTTT
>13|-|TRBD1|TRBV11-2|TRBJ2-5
CASSPGTARTQYF
TGTGCCAGCAGCCCGGGGACAGCCCGCACCCAGTACTTC
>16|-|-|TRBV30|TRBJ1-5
CAWSARTGRSNQPQHF
TGTGCCTGGAGTGCCCGAACAGGGCGTAGCAATCAGCCCCAGCATTTT
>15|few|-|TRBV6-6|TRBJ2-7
CASSYWEGGGYEQYF
TGTGCCAGCAGTTACTGGGAAGGGGGAGGCTACGAGCAGTACTTC
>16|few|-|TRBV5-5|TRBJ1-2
CASSLGQSTYLYGYTF
TGTGCCAGCAGCTTGGGACAGAGCACCTATCTCTATGGCTACACCTTC
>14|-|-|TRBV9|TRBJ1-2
CASSVGWTDYGYTF
TGTGCCAGCAGCGTAGGATGGACAGACTATGGCTACACCTTC
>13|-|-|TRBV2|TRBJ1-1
CASSGQRLTEAFF
TGTGCCAGCAGTGGACAGCGACTCACTGAAGCTTTCTTT
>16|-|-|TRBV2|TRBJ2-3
CASSPLAGGDTDTQYF
TGTGCCAGCAGCCCACTAGCCGGAGGTGATACAGATACGCAGTATTTT
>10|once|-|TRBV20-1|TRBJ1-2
CSARSGRYTF
TGCAGTGCTAGAAGCGGACGCTACACCTTC
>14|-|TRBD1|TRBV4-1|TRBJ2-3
CASRKGALTDTQYF
TGCGCCAGCAGAAAGGGGGCGCTGACAGATACGCAGTATTTT
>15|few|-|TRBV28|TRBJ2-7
CASSLNYDGSYEQYF
TGTGCCAGCAGCCTCAATTATGACGGAAGCTACGAGCAGTACTTC
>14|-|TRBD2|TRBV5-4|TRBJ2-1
CASSKSGRANEQFF
TGTGCCAGCAGTAAAAGCGGGAGGGCCAATGAGCAGTTCTTC
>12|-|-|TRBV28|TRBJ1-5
CASRRGNQPQHF
TGTGCCAGCAGAAGAGGCAATCAGCCCCAGCATTTT
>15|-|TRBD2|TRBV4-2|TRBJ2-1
CASSQGTSGYNEQFF
TGTGCCAGCAGCCAAGGGACTAGCGGCTACAATGAGCAGTTCTTC
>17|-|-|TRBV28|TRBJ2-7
CASSLRPSWGRTYEQYF
TGTGCCAGCAGTCTACGCCCCTCGTGGGGGAGAACCTACGAGCAGTACTTC
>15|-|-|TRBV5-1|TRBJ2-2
CASSLVRQNTGELFF
TGCGCCAGCAGCTTGGTACGACAGAACACCGGGGAGCTGTTTTTT
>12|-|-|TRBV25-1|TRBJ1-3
CASSEFGITIYF
TGTGCCAGCAGTGAATTTGGGATCACCATATATTTT
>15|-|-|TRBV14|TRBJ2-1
CASSQRQGGWNEQFF
TGTGCCAGCAGCCAACGACAGGGAGGGTGGAATGAGCAGTTCTTC
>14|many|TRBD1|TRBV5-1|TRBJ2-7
CASPRDRTRFEQYF
TGCGCCAGCCCCCGGGACAGAACGCGGTTCGAGCAGTACTTC
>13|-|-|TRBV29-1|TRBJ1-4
CSVGGASGEKLFF
TGCAGCGTTGGGGGAGCTTCGGGTGAAAAACTGTTTTTT
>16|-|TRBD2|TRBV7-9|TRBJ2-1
CASSPTGTRITNEQFF
TGTGCCAGCAGCCCGACTGGGACTAGAATTACTAATGAGCAGTTCTTC
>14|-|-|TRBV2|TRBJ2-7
CASLRGPSSYEQYF
TGTGCCTCATTGCGGGGCCCTAGCTCCTACGAGCAGTACTTC
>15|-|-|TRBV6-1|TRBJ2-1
CASNSGDGSYNEQFF
TGTGCCAGCAATTCAGGGGATGGCTCCTACAATGAGCAGTTCTTC
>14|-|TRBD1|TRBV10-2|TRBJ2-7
CASSNAGTGFEQYF
TGCGCCAGCAGTAACGCCGGGACAGGGTTCGAGCAGTACTTC
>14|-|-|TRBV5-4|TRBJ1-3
CASSLQGTGNTIYF
TGTGCCAGCAGCTTGCAGGGAACTGGAAACACCATATATTTT
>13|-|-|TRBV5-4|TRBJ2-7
CASSPRGAYEQYF
TGTGCCAGCAGCCCCCGGGGGGCGTACGAGCAGTACTTC
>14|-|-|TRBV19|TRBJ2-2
CASLSIGVTGELFF
TGTGCCAGTTTAAGCATAGGGGTCACCGGGGAGCTGTTTTTT
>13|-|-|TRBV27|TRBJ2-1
CASSLWDGNEQFF
TGTGCCAGCAGTTTATGGGACGGGAATGAGCAGTTCTTC
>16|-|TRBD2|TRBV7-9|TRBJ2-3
CASSTGLAGTADTQYF
TGTGCCAGCAGCACGGGACTAGCGGGAACGGCAGATACGCAGTATTTT
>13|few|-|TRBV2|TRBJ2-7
CASTEGEGYEQYF
TGTGCCAGCACCGAGGGGGAAGGCTACGAGCAGTACTTC
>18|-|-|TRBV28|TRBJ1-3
CASSFRGSATYSGNTIYF
TGTGCCAGCAGTTTTAGGGGCTCAGCCACATACTCTGGAAACACCATATATTTT
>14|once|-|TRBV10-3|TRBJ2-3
CAIRDGGGSDTQYF
TGTGCCATCAGGGACGGTGGGGGGTCAGATACGCAGTATTTT
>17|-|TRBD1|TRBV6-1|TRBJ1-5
CASSGAGPGGAGQPQHF
TGTGCCAGCAGTGGAGCTGGGCCAGGGGGCGCGGGTCAGCCCCAGCATTTT
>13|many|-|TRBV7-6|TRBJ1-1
CASSLVRNTEAFF
TGTGCCAGCAGCTTGGTCCGGAACACTGAAGCTTTCTTT
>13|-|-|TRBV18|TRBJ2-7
CASSPTRAREQYF
TGTGCCAGCTCACCAACAAGGGCTCGGGAGCAGTACTTC
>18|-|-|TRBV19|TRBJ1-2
CASSIDHRGHSSLYGYTF
TGTGCCAGTAGTATAGATCATCGGGGCCACAGCTCCCTCTATGGCTACACCTTC
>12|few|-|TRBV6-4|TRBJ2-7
CASSESQGEQYF
TGTGCCAGCAGTGAGTCCCAGGGGGAGCAGTACTTC